These 2 T cell receptor beta chains were all obtained from the same sample, sequenced in a study of blood T cell repertoires in COVID-19. Generated by immunoSEQ multiplex PCR, the TCRdb table keeps only in-frame clones and is missing some. Among 90,000 to 150,000 clones listed, 75% to 90% were seen once. Material: peripheral blood. The receptors stem from a man in his 70s with active or convalescent COVID-19.

The sample holds one count of this clone. V is TRBV27 and J is TRBJ1-6; 7 positions agree with TRBD1. Germline V gene lookup returns CDR1 MNHEY and CDR2 SMNVEV (reference sequence). The V and J ends lost 3 bases and 10 bases, in that order; junction bases with no gene match: 6. The CDR3 loop spans 14 amino acids. The CDR3 is CASSFWQGDSPLHF. The CDR3 DNA sequence: TGTGCCAGCAGTTTTTGGCAGGGGGACTCACCCCTCCACTTT.

CDR3 region: CASSLRDTQYF. The CDR3 nucleotides read TGTGCCAGCAGCTTACGGGATACGCAGTATTTT. The rearrangement uses TRBV5-8 and TRBJ2-3; D is unclear. The CDR3 is 11 residues long. Germline lookup yields CDR1 SGHTS and CDR2 YDEGEE. V was clipped by 2 bases and J by 6 bases, with 4 bases between them.